The entry below describes one T cell receptor beta chain. Its cognate antigen has yet to be identified. No base quality information exists; no much larger clone differs at one position. This entry comes from a study of beta chain features in type 1 diabetes (dated by TCRdb to the late 2010s). Notes on the research overall: No differences in mean age, gender distribution, total cell number or subset yield were found between patients and healthy donors. A total of about 99,000,000 sorted cells were examined across all samples, and RNA yield correlated strongly with the number of cells per subset. Regulatory and stem cell-like memory subsets were isolated from only 8 patients and about 8 healthy donors, whereas naive and central memory subsets came from all 28 donors. The study compared TCRB repertoires of sorted circulating CD4+ T cell subsets between recently diagnosed type 1 diabetes patients and matched healthy donors.

CDR1 SGHDN and CDR2 FVKESK are derived from the germline V gene. Spanning cysteine to phenylalanine, the CDR3 consists of 14 amino acids. Only the CDR3 region is kept as DNA, spanning 42 bases read in frame from base 1. Unmatched junction bases come to 4, with V trimmed by 2 bases and J by 5 bases. General conclusions and limits of the study: A moderate but significant shortening of TCRB CDR3 length was observed in type 1 diabetes patients in all four CD4+ subsets. Because cDNA was sequenced instead of genomic DNA, activated cells with high expression could be over-represented, although the groups did not differ in activation or CD3 levels. Shorter templates might be favored by PCR, yet because patient and control samples were amplified and corrected together, any such skew would affect both groups equally. The naive, central memory and regulatory TCRB repertoires appeared to resemble one another more closely among patients than among healthy donors. Only small numbers of individuals were included in the HLA sub-analyses, which left unresolved whether HLA type had any influence on TCRB rearrangement. At VDJ recombination sites, type 1 diabetes patients had fewer insertions and more deleted nucleotides, which implies abnormalities in thymic rearrangement.

Each donor gave one peripheral blood draw, approximately 0.11 L on average, collected into heparinised tubes. Using a panel that included CD45RO, CCR7, CD25, CD127, CD95 and CD27, naive, central memory, regulatory and stem cell-like memory CD4+ T cells were sorted on a BD FACSAria II. Purity was above 95% for every sorted population. PBMCs were separated immediately by Lymphoprep density gradient centrifugation and were stained directly, without being cultured. To minimize batch effects, samples were stained and sorted in pairs, one healthy donor with one patient per experiment. The entire amount of isolated RNA was reverse transcribed using the High Capacity cDNA Reverse Transcription Kit, so the sequenced TCRB transcripts were expressed ones. Naive, central memory and regulatory T cell samples underwent deep immunoSEQ sequencing, averaging roughly 3.3 million total reads per sample. After sorted cells were lysed in RLT buffer, RNA was extracted with DNase-treated RNeasy Micro or Mini kits, with the choice depending on cell number. To prevent cross-contamination, each cell subset was processed individually, whereas patient and healthy donor samples were processed jointly. Using the immunoSEQ multiplex PCR, TCRB sequences were amplified from cDNA into 87-bp fragments spanning the CDR3 region. Amplicons were sequenced on the Illumina HiSeq platform. Under the source paper's analysis protocol: Synthetic template baselines were used to correct PCR bias computationally, reads within Hamming distance 2 were collapsed, and singletons that could not be merged were discarded. Reads were aligned to IMGT to assign V, D and J genes, CDR3 length, and insertions or deletions at six rearrangement sites. Within each subset, clonotype counts were normalized to sorted cell number, after which true diversity and Gini coefficients were computed with the tcR R package. The overlap coefficient, calculated on TCRB nucleotide sequences, was used to quantify repertoire sharing. TCRdb carries this immuneACCESS record with in-frame sequences only. Its versions omit some clonotypes, under half of them owing to an unresolved V gene in the studies checked, with the rest unexplained. V and J calls and clone size follow that table, whereas D and trimming were derived from the DNA. In all, the sample holds hundreds of thousands of clones, and about a tenth of those were seen once. The ten top clones hold approximately 1% of the sample.

Recombination connected TRBV14 to TRBJ1-1; 8 bases in the junction line up with TRBD1. The clonotype originates from a young man with type 1 diabetes. Material: central memory CD4+ T cells from blood. The CDR3 reads CASSQLDRDTEAFF. At the DNA level, the sequence is TGTGCCAGCAGCCAATTGGACAGGGATACTGAAGCTTTCTTT.